This TCR beta chain is from a study of blood T cell repertoires in COVID-19 (dated by TCRdb to 2018 to 2020). Study-wide context: Collaborator samples came from the United States, Italy and Spain and covered acute and convalescent phases of COVID-19. The prospective study material was composed of cDNA or gDNA derived from T cells, B-cell-depleted T cells, or PBMCs. The samples were drawn from two sources: the first 160 participants of the ongoing ImmuneRACE study, and 1,254 subjects contributed by 6 global collaborators. Where available, HLA class I and class II types were obtained from metadata supplied by the sample provider rather than from assay-based typing. Sample metadata almost always included a de-identified subject ID, COVID-19 status, age in years and sex. The repertoires were released in a freely available public database meant as a resource for research on the immune response to SARS-CoV-2. The dataset comprised deeply sampled blood TCRbeta repertoires from subjects exposed to, actively infected with, or recovered from COVID-19. Overall results and qualifications from the work: Clinical and demographic metadata were provided uncurated, with the amount varying by source and participant.

Whole blood was collected in K2EDTA tubes by collaborating institutions according to the institutions' own protocols. For TCRbeta analysis, collaborators shipped samples as frozen whole blood, isolated PBMCs, or DNA extracted from either of those sample types. A note on this clone: The clone's antigen remains unknown. It has no much larger one-base neighbor in the sample; base qualities were not kept.

The immunoSEQ Assay, a bias-controlled multiplex PCR, was used to amplify TCRbeta CDR3 regions from genomic DNA. Under the source paper's analysis protocol: Within the assay, amplification of reference gene primers was used to estimate how many nucleated cells each sample contained. To quantify the absolute abundance of each unique TCRbeta CDR3 rearrangement, sequence reads were collapsed and filtered. For each sample, productive Simpson clonality was calculated as the square root of Simpson's diversity index across productive rearrangements. The table was pulled from immuneACCESS by TCRdb, which kept in-frame rearrangements only. Such tables lose some clones; where checked, under half of the loss comes from unresolved V genes, and the rest has no known cause. D and trimming come from the DNA, and the V and J calls and clone size come from that table. This sample has about 110,000 clones in its table, and roughly 84% of those were observed once. The top ten constitute approximately 0.76% of the sample.

Trimming removed 1 base from V and 7 bases from J, leaving 16 bases between the germline ends. CDR1 and CDR2 are read off the germline V gene as LGHNA and YNFKEQ. There are 15 amino acids in the CDR3, from cysteine to phenylalanine inclusive. Only the CDR3 portion is preserved as DNA: 45 bases, with reading frame beginning at the first base. The chain was built from TRBV4-2 and TRBJ1-1; no D gene is confidently identified. The source material was peripheral blood. The sequence was obtained from a woman in her seventies with acute or convalescent COVID-19. This receptor carries the CDR3 CASSQAEGRLGEAFF. The sequence in DNA is TGTGCCAGCAGCCAAGCAGAGGGAAGGCTCGGTGAAGCTTTCTTT.